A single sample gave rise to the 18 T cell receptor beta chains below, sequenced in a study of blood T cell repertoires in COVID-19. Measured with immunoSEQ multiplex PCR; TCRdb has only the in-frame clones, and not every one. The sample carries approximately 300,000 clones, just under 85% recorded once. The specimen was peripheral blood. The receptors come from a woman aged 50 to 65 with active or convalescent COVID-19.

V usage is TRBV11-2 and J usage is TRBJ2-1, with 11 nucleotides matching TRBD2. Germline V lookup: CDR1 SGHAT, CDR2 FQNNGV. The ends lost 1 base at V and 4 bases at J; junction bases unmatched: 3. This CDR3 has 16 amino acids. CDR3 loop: CASSLVAGGQYNEQFF. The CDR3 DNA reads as TGTGCCAGCAGCTTAGTAGCGGGGGGGCAGTACAATGAGCAGTTCTTC.

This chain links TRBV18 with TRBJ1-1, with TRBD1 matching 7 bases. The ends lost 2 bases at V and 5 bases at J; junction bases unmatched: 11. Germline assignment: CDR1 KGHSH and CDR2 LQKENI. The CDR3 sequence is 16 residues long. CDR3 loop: CASSPTREGAGTEAFF. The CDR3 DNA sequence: TGTGCCAGCTCACCAACGCGGGAGGGGGCCGGTACTGAAGCTTTCTTT.

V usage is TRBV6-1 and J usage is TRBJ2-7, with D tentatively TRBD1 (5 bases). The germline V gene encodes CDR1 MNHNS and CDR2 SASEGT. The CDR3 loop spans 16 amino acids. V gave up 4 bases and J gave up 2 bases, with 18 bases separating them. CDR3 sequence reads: CASSVISTVPTYEQYF. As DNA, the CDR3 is TGTGCCAGCAGTGTTATATCGACAGTCCCGACCTACGAGCAGTACTTC.

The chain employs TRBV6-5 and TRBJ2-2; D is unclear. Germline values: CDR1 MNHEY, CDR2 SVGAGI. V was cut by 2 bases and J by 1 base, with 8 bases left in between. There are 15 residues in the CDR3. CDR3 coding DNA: TGTGCCAGCAGTTACGGTGCACTGAACACCGGGGAGCTGTTTTTT. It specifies CASSYGALNTGELFF.

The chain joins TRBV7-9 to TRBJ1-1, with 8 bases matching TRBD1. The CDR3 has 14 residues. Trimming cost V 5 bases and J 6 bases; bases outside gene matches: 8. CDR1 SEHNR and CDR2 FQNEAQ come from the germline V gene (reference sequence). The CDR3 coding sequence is TGTGCCAGCAGCCTGACAGGGGATATTTCTGAAGCTTTCTTT. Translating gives CASSLTGDISEAFF. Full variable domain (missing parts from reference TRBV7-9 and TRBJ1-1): DTGVSQNPRHKITKRGQNVTFRCDPISEHNRLYWYRQTLGQGPEFLTYFQNEAQLEKSRLLSDRFSAERPKGSFSTLEIQRTEQGDSAMYLCASSLTGDISEAFFGQGTRLTVV.

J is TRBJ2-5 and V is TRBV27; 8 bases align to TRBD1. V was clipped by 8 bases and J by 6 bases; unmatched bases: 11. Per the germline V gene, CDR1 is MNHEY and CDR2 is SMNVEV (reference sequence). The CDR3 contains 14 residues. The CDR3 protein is CASLISGGGQTQYF. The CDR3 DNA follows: TGTGCCAGCCTTATTTCAGGGGGCGGTCAGACCCAGTACTTC.

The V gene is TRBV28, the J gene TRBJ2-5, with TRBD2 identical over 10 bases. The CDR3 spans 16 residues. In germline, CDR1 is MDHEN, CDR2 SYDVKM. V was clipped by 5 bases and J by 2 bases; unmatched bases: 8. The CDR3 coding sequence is TGTGCCAGCAGTCCCCTTGGAGCGGGAGGGCAAGAGACCCAGTACTTC. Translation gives CASSPLGAGGQETQYF.

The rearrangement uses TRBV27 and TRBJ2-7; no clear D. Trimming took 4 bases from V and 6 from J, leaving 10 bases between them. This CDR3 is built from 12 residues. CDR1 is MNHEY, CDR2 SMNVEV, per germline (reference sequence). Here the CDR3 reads CASSSLLGEQYF. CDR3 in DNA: TGTGCCAGCAGTTCCCTCCTCGGCGAGCAGTACTTC.

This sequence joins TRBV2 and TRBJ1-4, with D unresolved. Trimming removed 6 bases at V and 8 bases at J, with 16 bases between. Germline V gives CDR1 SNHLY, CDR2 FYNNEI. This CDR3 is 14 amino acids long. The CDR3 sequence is CASRVGRREEKLFF. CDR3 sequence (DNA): TGTGCCAGCAGGGTGGGGAGGAGAGAGGAAAAACTGTTTTTT. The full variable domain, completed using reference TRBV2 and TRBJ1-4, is EPEVTQTPSHQVTQMGQEVILRCVPISNHLYFYWYRQILGQKVEFLVSFYNNEISEKSEIFDDQFSVERPDGSNFTLKIRSTKLEDSAMYFCASRVGRREEKLFFGSGTQLSVL.

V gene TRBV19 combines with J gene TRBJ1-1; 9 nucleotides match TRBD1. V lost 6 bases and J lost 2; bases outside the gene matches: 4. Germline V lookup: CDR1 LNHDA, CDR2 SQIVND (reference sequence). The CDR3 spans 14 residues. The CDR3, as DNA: TGTGCCAGTAGACAGGGGGCAGTAAACACTGAAGCTTTCTTT. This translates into CASRQGAVNTEAFF.

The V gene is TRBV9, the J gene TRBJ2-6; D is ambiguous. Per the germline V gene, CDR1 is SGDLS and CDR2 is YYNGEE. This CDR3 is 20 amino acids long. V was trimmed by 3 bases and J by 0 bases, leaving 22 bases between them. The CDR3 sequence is CASSAPSGQALSSGANVLTF. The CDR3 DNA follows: TGTGCCAGCAGCGCTCCCTCTGGGCAGGCCTTATCCTCTGGGGCCAACGTCCTGACTTTC.

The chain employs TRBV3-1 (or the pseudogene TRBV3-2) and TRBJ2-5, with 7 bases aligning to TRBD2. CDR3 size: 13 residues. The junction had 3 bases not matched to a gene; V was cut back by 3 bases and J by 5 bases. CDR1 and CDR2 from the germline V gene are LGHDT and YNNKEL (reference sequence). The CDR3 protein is CASSHFGRETQYF. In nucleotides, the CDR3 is TGTGCCAGCAGCCATTTCGGGAGGGAGACCCAGTACTTC.

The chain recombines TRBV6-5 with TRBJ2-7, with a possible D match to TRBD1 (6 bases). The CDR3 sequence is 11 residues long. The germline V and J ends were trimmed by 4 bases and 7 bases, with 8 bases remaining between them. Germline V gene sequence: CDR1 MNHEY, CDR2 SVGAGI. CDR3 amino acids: CASSSGQEQYF. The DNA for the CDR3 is TGTGCCAGCAGTTCAGGACAGGAGCAGTACTTC.

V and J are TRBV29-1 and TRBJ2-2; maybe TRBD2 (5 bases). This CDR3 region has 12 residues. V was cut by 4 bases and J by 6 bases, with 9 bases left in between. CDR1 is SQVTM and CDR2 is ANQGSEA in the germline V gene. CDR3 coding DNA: TGCAGCGTTGTGGGGAGACCCGGGGAGCTGTTTTTT. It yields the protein CSVVGRPGELFF.

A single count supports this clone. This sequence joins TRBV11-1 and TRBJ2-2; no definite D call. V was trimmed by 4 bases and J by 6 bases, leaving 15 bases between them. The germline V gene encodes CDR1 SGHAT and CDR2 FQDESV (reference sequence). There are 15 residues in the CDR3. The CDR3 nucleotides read TGTGCCAGCAGCTCCTTGTATGAGCGACCCGGGGAGCTGTTTTTT. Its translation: CASSSLYERPGELFF.

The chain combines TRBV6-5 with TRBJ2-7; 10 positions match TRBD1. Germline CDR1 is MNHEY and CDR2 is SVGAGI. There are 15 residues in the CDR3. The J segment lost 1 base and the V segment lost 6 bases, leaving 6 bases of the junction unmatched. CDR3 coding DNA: TGTGCCAGCAGACCTGGGACAGGGGAATCCTACGAGCAGTACTTC. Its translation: CASRPGTGESYEQYF.

This chain's CDR3 is CSARRSVLHF. The DNA of the CDR3 is TGCAGTGCTAGGAGGTCGGTCCTCCACTTT. V and J are TRBV20-1 and TRBJ1-6; the D is unclear. The germline V and J ends were trimmed by 3 bases and 15 bases, with 9 bases remaining between them. The germline CDR1 and CDR2 sequences are DFQATT and SNEGSKA (reference sequence). The CDR3 is 10 amino acids.

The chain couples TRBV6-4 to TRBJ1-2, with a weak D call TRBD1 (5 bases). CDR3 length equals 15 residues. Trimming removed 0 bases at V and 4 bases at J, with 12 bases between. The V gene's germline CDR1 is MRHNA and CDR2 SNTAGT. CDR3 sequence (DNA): TGTGCCAGCAGTGACTCGAATGCAGGGTCCTATGGCTACACCTTC. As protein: CASSDSNAGSYGYTF.